This section outlines one TCR beta chain sequence together with its context. This clonotype was seen repeatedly, ten times or more. Its binding antigen is unknown. Within one base of it there is no much larger clone, and no base qualities were kept. Libraries were built with multiplex PCR. These reads were obtained on an Illumina HiSeq 4000. To build TCR beta libraries, CDR3 regions were amplified by Arm-PCR using iRepertoire HTBI primers. PCR products were gel purified before sequencing. Turning to the authors' computational methods: A total of fewer than 70 TRBV and under 15 TRBJ segments were identified across samples and were used for gene usage analysis of CDR3 amino acid clonotypes. COPE and FqMerger were used to merge the filtered high-quality paired reads into contigs. BLAST was used to align contigs to the IMGT TRBV, TRBD and TRBJ reference genes, and CDR3 was defined following IMGT. Highly expanded clones were defined as clonotypes with a frequency above 0.1%. Shannon entropy was used to measure repertoire diversity, and the Gini coefficient was used to measure V-J evenness. A clonotype found in more than one individual was treated as public. TCRdb itself trimmed the public reads at Q25 with fastp, ran MiXCR and retained productive beta chains. Entries are consolidated by CDR3 protein sequence, retaining the most common genes and DNA. The V and J calls reflect TCRdb's pipeline rather than the authors' work. Across this sample there are hundreds of thousands of distinct CDR3 sequences, with about 11% seen only once. The biggest ten clones account for 8.9% of the sample.

In the paper's terms, the time point label means: newly diagnosed GD, antithyroid drugs for less than 3 months. For both TCR sequencing and RNA sequencing, RNA was extracted from PBMCs using TRIzol. The diagnosis of Graves' disease followed American Thyroid Association guidelines. Patients were recruited from an endocrinology department in Xi'an, China. Each patient gave roughly 8.4 milliliters of peripheral blood, collected in an EDTA anticoagulant tube. Ficoll Paque Plus density gradient separation was used to isolate PBMCs, and no additional T cell sorting was done. An Agilent 2100 Bioanalyzer and agarose gel were used to check RNA quality, while a NanoDrop 2000 measured RNA concentration. The source of the sample is a study of regulatory T cells in long-lasting Graves disease (dated by TCRdb to the early 2020s). Notes on the research overall: In the newly diagnosed Graves' disease group, patients had been taking antithyroid drugs for less than 3 months. Peripheral blood TCR sequencing and RNA sequencing compared persistent Graves' disease patients with newly diagnosed Graves' disease patients. The study was conducted in China and was registered as a clinical trial. A total of roughly 35 samples underwent TCR sequencing: some 13 from persistent and about 20 from newly diagnosed Graves' disease patients. Summary of the overall study and its limitations: More public clonotypes were shared among persistent patients (under 3,000) than among newly diagnosed patients (966). Compared with newly diagnosed patients, persistent Graves' disease patients had lower TCR Shannon entropy and fewer highly expanded clones, which suggests clonal expansion. TRBV28, TRBJ1-2 and TRBJ2-5 were preferentially used in persistent disease, while TRBV20-1 and TRBJ2-1 were favored in newly diagnosed disease. The authors noted that the small sample size was a limitation that may lower accuracy. Sequencing and analysis were restricted to the TCR beta chain. Peripheral blood alone was examined, since thyroid tissue, which constituted the primary lesion, could not be accessed.

From the cysteine up to the phenylalanine, the CDR3 has a length of 14 residues. Of the read, only the CDR3 DNA is kept; its 42 bases are in frame from base 1. Based on the germline V gene, the CDR1 and CDR2 sequences are SQVTM and ANQGSEA. For this chain, trimming is 6 bases at the V end and 4 bases at the J end, and the number of junction bases without a gene match is 8. These sequences were also reported in another study, on T cells in Graves' hyperthyroidism and ophthalmopathy. From the second report: A patient counted as having stable Graves' hyperthyroidism if no progression to ophthalmopathy occurred over 18 months of follow-up. Hyperthyroidism patients were newly diagnosed, had a disease duration of under 2 months, and were aged 18 to 65 years. Patients with uncontrolled infections, other autoimmune diseases, pregnancy or lactation were excluded. Diagnoses were based on clinical symptoms, serum thyroxine and TRAb, thyroid ultrasound and orbital computed tomography. The TCR CDR3 was subjected to a first round of RT-PCR using the HTBI primer set and the Qiagen OneStep RT-PCR kit. Blood samples also contained most of the expanded thyroid clonotypes (frequency above 0.001), which suggests that blood repertoires may reflect thyroid immune responses. Ophthalmopathy was separated from stable hyperthyroidism by a 13 V-J signature model, with about 86% sensitivity and roughly 84% specificity obtained in cross-validation and 80%/75% obtained in testing. In validation, the model predicted progression to ophthalmopathy with just under 71% sensitivity and about 72% specificity, a median of roughly seven months before onset. To identify distinguishing TCR V-J signatures, a discovery cohort of about 95 patients was used, comprising some 45 with Graves' ophthalmopathy and under 60 with stable Graves' hyperthyroidism. Prospective prediction of ophthalmopathy was tested in an independent validation cohort of under 20 hyperthyroidism patients and 17 patients who later progressed to ophthalmopathy. The 100 or so discovery patients were randomly split 7:3 into training and test sets. Thyroid tissue and blood T-cell repertoires from about 6 Graves' hyperthyroidism patients were also compared in the study. Following sampling, methimazole starting at 30 mg daily was given to hyperthyroidism patients, and high-dose intravenous methylprednisolone was given to ophthalmopathy patients. Libraries were constructed in a second round of multiplex PCR, after which size selection and purification were performed. Libraries were sequenced paired-end with 100 bp reads on an Illumina HiSeq2000. SOAPnuke was used to process the raw data, with reads discarded if the reads contained adapters or uncalled bases, had a mean Phred below 15, or lacked an exact constant-primer or identifier match. COPE v1.2.5 was used to merge high-quality paired reads, and clonotypes were defined as unique nucleotide sequences. Clonotypes were aligned to IMGT TRBV, TRBD and TRBJ reference segments using MiTCR v1.1. Analysis was restricted to V-J combinations with a frequency above 0.0001, which covered 99.2% of repertoires. The TCS score was defined as F50 (clonal expansion) divided by E x V (chaos), with BLOSUM62-based TCRdist calculated between CDR3 peptides within each V-J. Welch's t-statistics and random forest reduced roughly 540 V-J features to some 14, which were used in a naive Bayes classifier (R e1071). No statistical method was used to set the sample size in advance, and investigators knew the group allocation. According to the paper, TCR Vbeta CDR3 sequencing was carried out on some 130 peripheral blood samples, which came from under 50 ophthalmopathy, 75 or so hyperthyroidism and roughly 17 progressor patients.

This TCR was sampled from a woman in her thirties with Graves disease. Donor details come from another sample of the same person, matched by shared clones. The sample here was peripheral blood mononuclear cells (PBMCs), taken at new diagnosis, from a patient treated with antithyroid drugs. The chain links TRBV29-1 with TRBJ2-3; 9 junctional bases match TRBD2. The encoded CDR3 is CSVPLAGVADTQYF. The sequenced DNA: TGCAGCGTGCCGTTAGCGGGAGTGGCAGATACGCAGTATTTT.